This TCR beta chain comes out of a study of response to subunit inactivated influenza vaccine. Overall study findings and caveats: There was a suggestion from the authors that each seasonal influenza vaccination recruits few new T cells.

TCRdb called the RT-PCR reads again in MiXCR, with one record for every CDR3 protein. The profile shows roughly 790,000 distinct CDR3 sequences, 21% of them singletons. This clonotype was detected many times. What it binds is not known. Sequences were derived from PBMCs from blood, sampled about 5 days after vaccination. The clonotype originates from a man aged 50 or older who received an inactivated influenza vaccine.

The DNA of the CDR3 is TGTGCCAGCAGCGCGGCTAGCGATACCTACGAGCAGTACTTC. It translates to CASSAASDTYEQYF. The V gene is TRBV9, the J gene TRBJ2-7; perhaps TRBD2 as D (6 bases). V was cut by 3 bases and J by 2 bases, with 12 bases left in between. From germline, CDR1 is SGDLS and CDR2 YYNGEE. The CDR3 loop spans 14 amino acids.